This TCR beta chain was recorded in a study of cytomegalovirus exposure and HLA in healthy donors. Primers: 60 Vbeta forward and 13 Jbeta reverse. The table came from immunoSEQ multiplex PCR; TCRdb's copy has only in-frame clones and leaves some out. The table records 100,000 to 120,000 clones, about 68% of them present only once. The CDR3 sequence is 14 residues long. Germline V gene sequence: CDR1 MNHEY, CDR2 SMNVEV (reference sequence). V was pared by 6 bases and J by 0 bases, with 2 bases of the junction left unmatched. This chain links TRBV27 with TRBJ1-5; 7 bases align to TRBD1. This clonotype was obtained from a woman aged 40 to 49 in good health and CMV-seropositive. The specimen was PBMCs. The CDR3 nucleotides read TGTGCCAGCAGACAGGGGTTTAGCAATCAGCCCCAGCATTTT. It is translated as CASRQGFSNQPQHF.